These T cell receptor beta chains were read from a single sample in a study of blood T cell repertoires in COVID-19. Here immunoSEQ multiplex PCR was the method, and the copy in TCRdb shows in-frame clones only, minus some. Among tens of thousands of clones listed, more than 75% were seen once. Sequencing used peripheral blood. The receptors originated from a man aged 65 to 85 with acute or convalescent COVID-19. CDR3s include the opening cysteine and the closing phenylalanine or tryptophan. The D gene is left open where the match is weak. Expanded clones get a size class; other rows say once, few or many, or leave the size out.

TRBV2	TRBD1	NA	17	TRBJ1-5	CASSVTGGGRGNQPQHF	TGTGCCAGCAGTGTCACAGGGGGCGGGAGAGGCAATCAGCCCCAGCATTTT
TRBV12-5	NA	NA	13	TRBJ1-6	CASGFQGNSPLHF	TGTGCTAGTGGTTTCCAGGGGAATTCACCCCTCCACTTT
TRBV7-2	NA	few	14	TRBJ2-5	CASSLKWAEETQYF	TGTGCCAGCAGCTTAAAATGGGCCGAGGAGACCCAGTACTTC
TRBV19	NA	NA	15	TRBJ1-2	CASSIDLLAADGYTF	TGTGCCAGTAGTATAGATCTTCTGGCAGCGGATGGCTACACCTTC
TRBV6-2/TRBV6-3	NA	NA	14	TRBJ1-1	CASSYRGRNTEAFF	TGTGCCAGCAGTTACCGGGGGAGGAACACTGAAGCTTTCTTT
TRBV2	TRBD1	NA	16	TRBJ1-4	CAARKGAYSTNEKLFF	TGTGCCGCACGCAAGGGGGCTTATTCAACTAATGAAAAACTGTTTTTT
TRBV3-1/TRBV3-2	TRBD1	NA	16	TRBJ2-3	CASSQDQGQGTDTQYF	TGTGCCAGCAGCCAAGATCAAGGACAGGGCACAGATACGCAGTATTTT
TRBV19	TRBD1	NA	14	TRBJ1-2	CASSPGQDSYGYTF	TGTGCCAGTAGTCCGGGACAGGACAGCTATGGCTACACCTTC
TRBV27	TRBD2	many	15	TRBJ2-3	CASSLTTSRADTQYF	TGTGCCAGCAGTTTAACGACTAGCAGGGCAGATACGCAGTATTTT
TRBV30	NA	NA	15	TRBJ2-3	CAWSVRRGHTDTQYF	TGTGCCTGGAGTGTAAGGCGGGGTCACACAGATACGCAGTATTTT
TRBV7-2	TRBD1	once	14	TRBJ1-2	CASSPGQGAYGYTF	TGTGCCAGCAGCCCCGGACAGGGGGCCTATGGCTACACCTTC
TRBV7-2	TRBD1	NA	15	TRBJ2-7	CASSPERQGTYEQYF	TGTGCCAGCAGCCCCGAACGACAGGGGACTTACGAGCAGTACTTC
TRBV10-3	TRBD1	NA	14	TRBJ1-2	CAISRDREGYGYTF	TGTGCCATCAGTCGGGACAGGGAGGGCTATGGCTACACCTTC
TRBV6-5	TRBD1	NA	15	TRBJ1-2	CASSYTLTGVYGYTF	TGTGCCAGCAGTTACACCTTGACAGGGGTCTATGGCTACACCTTC
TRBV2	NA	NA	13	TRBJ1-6	CASSPQQNSPLHF	TGTGCCAGCAGCCCCCAACAGAATTCACCCCTCCACTTT
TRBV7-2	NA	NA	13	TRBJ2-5	CASSFGERETQYF	TGTGCCAGCAGCTTCGGGGAAAGAGAGACCCAGTACTTC
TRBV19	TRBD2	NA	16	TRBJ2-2	CASKGGADIRTGELFF	TGTGCCAGTAAGGGAGGGGCCGATATAAGAACCGGGGAGCTGTTTTTT
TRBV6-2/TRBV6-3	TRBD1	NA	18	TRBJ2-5	CASSYSKGQGMGQETQYF	TGTGCCAGCAGTTACTCAAAAGGACAGGGTATGGGACAAGAGACCCAGTACTTC
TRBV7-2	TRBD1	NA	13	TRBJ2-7	CASSSPDRVEQYF	TGTGCCAGCAGCTCCCCCGACAGGGTCGAGCAGTACTTC
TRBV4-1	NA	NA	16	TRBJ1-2	CASSQEGSGAIGGYTF	TGCGCCAGCAGCCAAGAGGGGTCAGGGGCTATAGGTGGCTACACCTTC
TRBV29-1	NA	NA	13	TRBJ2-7	CSVEITPSYEQYF	TGCAGCGTTGAGATCACCCCGAGCTACGAGCAGTACTTC
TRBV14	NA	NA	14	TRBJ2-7	CASSQAGVSYEQYF	TGTGCCAGCAGCCAAGCGGGGGTCTCCTACGAGCAGTACTTC
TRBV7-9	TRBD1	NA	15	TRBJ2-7	CASSATDRVTYEQYF	TGTGCCAGCAGCGCTACGGACAGGGTCACCTACGAGCAGTACTTC
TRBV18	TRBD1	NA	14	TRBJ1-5	CASSGTEANQPQHF	TGTGCCAGCTCAGGGACAGAGGCGAATCAGCCCCAGCATTTT
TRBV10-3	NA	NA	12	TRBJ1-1	CAISNRDTEAFF	TGTGCCATCTCAAACAGGGACACTGAAGCTTTCTTT
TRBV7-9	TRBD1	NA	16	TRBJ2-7	CASARGTGGEIYEQYF	TGTGCCAGCGCGCGAGGGACAGGGGGCGAAATCTACGAGCAGTACTTC
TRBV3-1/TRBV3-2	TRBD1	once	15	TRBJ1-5	CASSVGQGGSQPQHF	TGTGCCAGCAGCGTCGGACAGGGGGGTAGTCAGCCCCAGCATTTT
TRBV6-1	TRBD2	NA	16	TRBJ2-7	CASSEDFLAGYYEQYF	TGTGCCAGCAGTGAAGATTTCCTAGCGGGTTACTACGAGCAGTACTTC
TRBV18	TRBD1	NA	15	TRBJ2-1	CASSPSGTGGYEQFF	TGTGCCAGCTCACCATCCGGGACAGGGGGGTATGAGCAGTTCTTC
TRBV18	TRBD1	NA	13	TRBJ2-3	CASSSDRIDTQYF	TGTGCCAGCTCATCGGACAGGATAGATACGCAGTATTTT
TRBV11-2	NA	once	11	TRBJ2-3	CASSLREEQYF	TGTGCCAGCAGCTTGAGGGAGGAGCAGTATTTT
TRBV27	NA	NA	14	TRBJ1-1	CASSYTGFATEAFF	TGTGCCAGCAGTTATACAGGATTTGCGACTGAAGCTTTCTTT
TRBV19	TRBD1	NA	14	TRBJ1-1	CASSIGTGAAEAFF	TGTGCCAGTAGTATAGGGACAGGGGCTGCTGAAGCTTTCTTT
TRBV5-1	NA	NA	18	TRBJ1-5	CASSRQLLQGWGNQPQHF	TGCGCCAGCAGCCGACAACTCCTACAGGGATGGGGCAATCAGCCCCAGCATTTT
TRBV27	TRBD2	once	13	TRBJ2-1	CASRRGEASFRFF	TGTGCCAGCCGCCGGGGGGAAGCCTCATTTCGGTTCTTC
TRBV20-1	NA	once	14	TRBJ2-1	CSASQRPSQREQFF	TGCAGTGCTAGTCAGCGGCCCTCGCAGCGTGAGCAGTTCTTC
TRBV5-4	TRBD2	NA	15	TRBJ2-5	CASSFSGGPQETQYF	TGTGCCAGCAGCTTCTCGGGGGGGCCTCAAGAGACCCAGTACTTC
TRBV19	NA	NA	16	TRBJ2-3	CASSTIRHPYTDTQYF	TGTGCCAGTAGTACGATTAGACATCCTTACACAGATACGCAGTATTTT
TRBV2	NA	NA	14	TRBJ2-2	CASSVSASVGELFF	TGTGCCAGCAGTGTTTCCGCCTCGGTCGGGGAGCTGTTTTTT
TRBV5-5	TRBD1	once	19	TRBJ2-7	CASSLQSEDREKGSYEQYF	TGTGCCAGCAGCCTGCAATCCGAAGACAGGGAAAAAGGCTCCTACGAGCAGTACTTC
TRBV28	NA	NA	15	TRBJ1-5	CASSLMSFSSQPQHF	TGTGCCAGCAGTTTAATGTCCTTTAGCAGTCAGCCCCAGCATTTT
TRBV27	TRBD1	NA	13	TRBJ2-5	CASRTDRAQTQYF	TGTGCCAGCAGAACCGACAGGGCCCAGACCCAGTACTTC
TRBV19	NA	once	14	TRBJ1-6	CASSISPPNSPLHF	TGTGCCAGTAGTATATCTCCCCCTAATTCACCCCTCCACTTT
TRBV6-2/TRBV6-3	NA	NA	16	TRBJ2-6	CASSYSPRRTNGVLTF	TGTGCCAGCAGTTACTCCCCCCGAAGAACAAATGGCGTCCTGACTTTC
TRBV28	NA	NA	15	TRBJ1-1	CASSFPGTLSTEAFF	TGTGCCAGCAGTTTTCCCGGGACACTAAGCACTGAAGCTTTCTTT